This T cell receptor (beta chain) comes out of a study of CD8 T cells in Susac syndrome. CD8+ and CD4+ blood T cells underwent TCR beta sequencing. TEMRA cells were enriched by FACS, and CD4+ and CD8+ T cells were negatively isolated. The V end was cut by 8 bases, the J end by 5 bases, with 9 bases between. Germline V gene lookup returns CDR1 MNHEY and CDR2 SMNVEV (reference sequence). The CDR3 has 12 residues. The authors reverse transcribed roughly 0.45 to 1 ug RNA with random hexamers. TCRdb used MiXCR to reprocess the immunoSEQ multiplex PCR reads, holding one entry per CDR3 protein. Of about 80,000 distinct CDR3 sequences listed, roughly nine tenths are singletons.

The sample was CD8+ T cells from PBMCs. The chain links TRBV27 to TRBJ2-2; D gene uncertain. The source is a human donor with multiple sclerosis. The CDR3 protein is CASSVWTGELFF. The CDR3 region has the DNA TGTGCCAGCTCCGTTTGGACCGGGGAGCTGTTTTTT.